The 31 T cell receptor beta chains presented below share a single source sample, sequenced in a study of T-cell memory formation after mild COVID-19 (dated by TCRdb to about 2021). The library was obtained by 5' RACE. The instrument was an Illumina NovaSeq 6000. Using fastp trimming at Q25 and MiXCR clonotype assembly, TCRdb reanalyzed the public sequencing data and kept in-frame beta chains. Rows merge per CDR3 protein into single entries with the most common DNA and genes. For this sample the table gives some 150,000 distinct CDR3 sequences, of which 19% were detected only once. The ten top clones hold 2% to 2.5% of the sample. The sample comprised PBMCs or a T cell subset sorted from them (not recorded which). The receptors were sampled from an adult woman who had mild COVID-19 (a few samples of this study predate the infection). The sample titles of this study are shuffled in the database, so cell type and time point are left out; the donor was told from shared clones.

This clonotype came up a few times. The chain recombines TRBV30 with TRBJ1-2, with 7 bases matching TRBD1. Germline CDR1 and CDR2: GTSNPN and SVGIG (reference sequence). The trim removed 2 bases at V and 4 bases at J, leaving 10 bases unmatched. The CDR3 runs to 15 residues. The CDR3 protein is CAWSPPRTGVYGYTF. In DNA form, the CDR3 reads TGTGCCTGGAGTCCGCCCCGGACAGGAGTCTATGGCTACACCTTC.

This clonotype was picked up many times. The chain links TRBV12-3 or TRBV12-4 to TRBJ2-2; D is uncertain. V was pared by 6 bases and J by 5 bases, with 13 bases between. This CDR3 region has 14 residues. The CDR3 DNA follows: TGTGCCAGCAGCCGCCGATCTTCAACCGGGGAGCTGTTTTTT. It codes for CASSRRSSTGELFF.

This rearrangement joins TRBV7-2 to TRBJ2-1; D uncertain. The CDR3 spans 13 residues. The germline V gene encodes CDR1 SGHTA and CDR2 FQGNSA. The V and J ends lost 4 bases and 0 bases respectively, with 4 bases between them. The CDR3 here is CASSSNSYNEQFF. The DNA for the CDR3 is TGTGCCAGCAGCTCCAACTCCTACAATGAGCAGTTCTTC. Together with reference TRBV7-2 and TRBJ2-1, the CDR3 gives the full variable domain: GAGVSQSPSNKVTEKGKDVELRCDPISGHTALYWYRQSLGQGLEFLIYFQGNSAPDKSGLPSDRFSAERTGGSVSTLTIQRTQQEDSAVYLCASSSNSYNEQFFGPGTRLTVL.

V gene TRBV5-1 combines with J gene TRBJ2-5, with a tentative D call TRBD1 (5 bases). This CDR3 region has 15 residues. Trimming took 0 bases from V and 2 from J, leaving 11 bases between them. Germline V gene lookup returns CDR1 SGHRS and CDR2 YFSETQ. The CDR3 protein is CASSLVSGYQETQYF. CDR3 nucleotide sequence: TGCGCCAGCAGCTTGGTGTCAGGGTATCAAGAGACCCAGTACTTC.

CDR3 DNA sequence: TGTGCCAGCAGCTTACGGTCACTAGCAGGCACCGGGGAGCTGTTTTTT. Protein product: CASSLRSLAGTGELFF. This sequence joins TRBV7-2 and TRBJ2-2; D might be TRBD2 (6 bases). Germline loops: CDR1 SGHTA, CDR2 FQGNSA. The CDR3 length is 16 residues. V gave up 2 bases and J gave up 4 bases, with 14 bases separating them. The whole variable domain, remainder taken from reference TRBV7-2 and TRBJ2-2, is GAGVSQSPSNKVTEKGKDVELRCDPISGHTALYWYRQSLGQGLEFLIYFQGNSAPDKSGLPSDRFSAERTGGSVSTLTIQRTQQEDSAVYLCASSLRSLAGTGELFFGEGSRLTVL.

V and J are TRBV7-2 and TRBJ2-3; 11 positions agree with TRBD2. The CDR3 consists of 17 residues. The ends lost 5 bases at V and 2 bases at J; junction bases unmatched: 9. Germline values: CDR1 SGHTA, CDR2 FQGNSA. The CDR3 DNA follows: TGTGCCAGCAGCCTCCGCCGGACTAGCGGGCTCACAGATACGCAGTATTTT. Translating it yields CASSLRRTSGLTDTQYF. The full variable domain, with the rest looked up from reference TRBV7-2 and TRBJ2-3, is GAGVSQSPSNKVTEKGKDVELRCDPISGHTALYWYRQSLGQGLEFLIYFQGNSAPDKSGLPSDRFSAERTGGSVSTLTIQRTQQEDSAVYLCASSLRRTSGLTDTQYFGPGTRLTVL.

This clonotype was found a few times. The CDR3 sequence: CASSSRAGGVLNEQFF. The CDR3 nucleotides are TGTGCCAGCAGCTCTAGAGCGGGAGGGGTCCTTAATGAGCAGTTCTTC. The gene calls are TRBV7-2 and TRBJ2-1, with 10 bases fitting TRBD2. V lost 4 bases and J lost 7; bases outside the gene matches: 10. The CDR3 covers 16 residues. Germline CDR1 and CDR2: SGHTA and FQGNSA.

This clonotype was observed a handful of times. This rearrangement joins TRBV3-1 to TRBJ2-6; D is unclear. Trimming stripped 1 base from V and 10 bases from J, with 5 bases between. CDR3 length: 12 residues. Germline assignment: CDR1 LGHDT and CDR2 YNNKEL (reference sequence). The chain's CDR3 is CASSQVANVLTF. DNA for the CDR3: TGTGCCAGCAGCCAAGTCGCGAACGTCCTGACTTTC.

The rearrangement joins TRBV29-1 to TRBJ2-2; TRBD1 agrees at 9 bases. V gave up 6 bases and J gave up 6 bases; unmatched junction bases: 8. CDR1 and CDR2 (germline): SQVTM, ANQGSEA. The CDR3 spans 14 residues. Written as DNA, the CDR3 is TGCAGCGTCAACTGGGACAGGGTAGCCGGGGAGCTGTTTTTT. This encodes CSVNWDRVAGELFF.

The gene calls are TRBV9 and TRBJ2-1; D possibly corresponds to TRBD2 (6 bases). V was cut by 2 bases and J by 0 bases, with 9 bases left in between. The germline gives CDR1 SGDLS, CDR2 YYNGEE. CDR3 length: 15 amino acids. CDR3 protein: CASSVSGGSYNEQFF. The CDR3 coding sequence is TGTGCCAGCAGCGTTAGCGGAGGCTCCTACAATGAGCAGTTCTTC.

The sample holds a few counts of this clonotype. This chain joins TRBV12-3 or TRBV12-4 and TRBJ1-2; D gene unclear. The V and J ends lost 3 bases and 3 bases respectively, with 5 bases between them. The CDR3 runs 12 residues. CDR3 sequence reads: CASSFGDYGYTF. Written as DNA, the CDR3 is TGTGCCAGCAGTTTCGGGGACTATGGCTACACCTTC.

The chain employs TRBV4-1 and TRBJ1-4; weak D call: TRBD1 (5 bases). This CDR3 spans 15 amino acids. Trimming took 0 bases from V and 8 from J, leaving 13 bases between them. The germline CDR1 and CDR2 sequences are MGHRA and YSYEKL. The CDR3 coding sequence is TGCGCCAGCAGCCAAGAAGAGGGTTGGGGCGAAAAACTGTTTTTT. Protein sequence: CASSQEEGWGEKLFF.

The rearrangement uses TRBV3-1 and TRBJ2-2; no clear D gene. Trimming removed 3 bases from V and 5 bases from J, with 10 bases in between. CDR1 and CDR2 from the germline V gene are LGHDT and YNNKEL (reference sequence). The CDR3 is made up of 14 amino acids. The CDR3 coding sequence is TGTGCCAGCAGCCATCCTCTGAGAACCGGGGAGCTGTTTTTT. It codes for CASSHPLRTGELFF.

This sequence joins TRBV19 and TRBJ2-7; possible D gene TRBD1, 7 bases. This CDR3 comprises 14 residues. Between the trimmed V and J ends, which lost 6 bases and 6 bases, there was a span of 18 bases. Germline assignment: CDR1 LNHDA and CDR2 SQIVND (reference sequence). The chain's CDR3 is CASSRSGGRSEQYF. The CDR3 nucleotides read TGTGCCAGTAGCCGATCAGGGGGGCGAAGCGAGCAGTACTTC.

This sequence joins TRBV20-1 and TRBJ2-5; 8 nucleotides match TRBD2. Germline CDR1 DFQATT, CDR2 SNEGSKA (reference sequence). CDR3 length equals 15 residues. V lost 3 bases, J lost 9 bases, and 15 bases stayed unmatched. CDR3 in amino acids: CSASPTGTSSLPQYF. In DNA, the CDR3 is TGCAGTGCTAGCCCAACCGGGACTAGTTCCTTGCCCCAGTACTTC.

This clonotype was detected a few times. V usage is TRBV30 and J usage is TRBJ2-7; tentatively, D is TRBD2 (6 bases). V lost 0 bases and J lost 3, with 12 bases in between. The germline V gene encodes CDR1 GTSNPN and CDR2 SVGIG (reference sequence). The CDR3 has 14 residues. The CDR3 sequence: CAWSVPPGVYEQYF. CDR3 bases: TGTGCCTGGAGTGTACCACCGGGGGTCTACGAGCAGTACTTC.

The chain combines TRBV12-3 or TRBV12-4 with TRBJ2-7, with 7 nucleotides matching TRBD1. Trimming cost V 1 base and J 4 bases; bases outside gene matches: 4. CDR3 length: 14 residues. Written as DNA, the CDR3 is TGTGCCAGCAGTTTAGGGGGACAGTTTTACGAGCAGTACTTC. Translating gives CASSLGGQFYEQYF.

The chain carries TRBV6-2 or TRBV6-3 and TRBJ1-1; tentatively, D is TRBD1 (5 bases). Deletions cut 5 bases from V and 1 base from J, with 11 bases between. The germline V gene has CDR1 MNHEY and CDR2 SVGEGT. This CDR3 is built from 14 residues. CDR3 DNA sequence: TGTGCCAGCAGTACGGGACTCCCGAACACTGAAGCTTTCTTT. It specifies CASSTGLPNTEAFF.

This clonotype showed up just a few times. This chain links TRBV24-1 with TRBJ1-2; no clear D gene. Between the trimmed V and J ends, which lost 4 bases and 4 bases, there was a span of 9 bases. The CDR3 runs to 13 residues. The germline V gene encodes CDR1 KGHDR and CDR2 SFDVKD. The CDR3 DNA follows: TGTGCCACCAGTGAAGGGAAAGCCTATGGCTACACCTTC. Amino acids: CATSEGKAYGYTF.

J is TRBJ1-2 and V is TRBV4-3; perhaps TRBD1 as D (5 bases). The germline V gene encodes CDR1 LGHNA and CDR2 YSLEER. V lost 1 base to trimming and J lost 4 bases, with 19 bases between them. The CDR3 sequence is 17 residues long. CDR3 sequence: CASSQVRRGPESYGYTF. The CDR3 nucleotides are TGCGCCAGCAGCCAAGTGAGGCGGGGACCGGAGTCCTATGGCTACACCTTC.

This clonotype appeared a few times. The V call is TRBV29-1, the J call TRBJ2-5; 9 positions match TRBD1. Looked up from germline, CDR1 is SQVTM and CDR2 is ANQGSEA. This CDR3 is 16 amino acids long. V gave up 4 bases and J gave up 3 bases; unmatched junction bases: 12. CDR3 DNA: TGCAGCGTTGCCCCGCTAAAACAGGGGGCGGAAGAGACCCAGTACTTC. This gives the protein CSVAPLKQGAEETQYF.

The table lists this clonotype with many counts. The V call is TRBV5-5, the J call TRBJ1-2, with a tentative D call TRBD1 (5 bases). The CDR3 runs to 15 residues. V gave up 5 bases and J gave up 8 bases, with 22 bases separating them. CDR1 is SGHKS, CDR2 YYEKEE, per germline (reference sequence). CDR3 nucleotides: TGTGCCAGCAGGGGTTGGGACGGATACCTGGAGGGCTACACCTTC. Amino acid sequence: CASRGWDGYLEGYTF. The variable domain in full, completed from reference TRBV5-5 and TRBJ1-2, reads DAGVTQSPTHLIKTRGQQVTLRCSPISGHKSVSWYQQVLGQGPQFIFQYYEKEERGRGNFPDRFSARQFPNYSSELNVNALLLGDSALYLCASRGWDGYLEGYTFGSGTRLTVV.

The chain employs TRBV24-1 and TRBJ2-5; 10 bases are shared with TRBD2. The V gene end was trimmed by 4 bases and the J gene end by 0 bases; junction bases not matched to a gene: 4. The CDR3 is 16 residues long. Germline V gives CDR1 KGHDR, CDR2 SFDVKD. Here the CDR3 reads CATSDSSGSHQETQYF. The CDR3 DNA sequence: TGTGCCACCAGTGACTCTAGCGGGAGTCACCAAGAGACCCAGTACTTC.

This clonotype was seen a handful of times. The chain joins TRBV20-1 to TRBJ2-1, with 9 bases that match TRBD2. The CDR3 spans 14 residues. From germline, CDR1 is DFQATT and CDR2 SNEGSKA (reference sequence). Trimming cost V 5 bases and J 4 bases; bases outside gene matches: 6. The CDR3 sequence: CSAYRTSAYNEQFF. DNA of the CDR3: TGCAGTGCTTATCGGACTAGCGCGTACAATGAGCAGTTCTTC.

The chain combines TRBV6-5 with TRBJ2-7; 7 bases match TRBD2. This CDR3 comprises 16 residues. Germline values: CDR1 MNHEY, CDR2 SVGAGI. J lost 2 bases, V lost 7 bases, and 14 bases had no gene match. Here the CDR3 DNA reads TGTGCCAGCATGTGGACTAGGGAGGTGGGTCCCTACGAGCAGTACTTC. Translating gives CASMWTREVGPYEQYF.

The chain joins TRBV5-5 to TRBJ1-1; D may be TRBD1 (5 bases). Trimming left V 4 bases short and J 1 base short, with 14 bases between. Germline V gene data show CDR1 as SGHKS and CDR2 as YYEKEE (reference sequence). The CDR3 consists of 15 residues. This chain's CDR3 is CASSTAGTGNTEAFF. In nucleotides, the CDR3 is TGTGCCAGCAGCACAGCCGGGACGGGGAACACTGAAGCTTTCTTT.

This clonotype was recorded a few times. This rearrangement joins TRBV7-9 to TRBJ1-5, with D perhaps matching TRBD1 (6 bases). Germline values: CDR1 SEHNR, CDR2 FQNEAQ (reference sequence). The V gene lost 5 bases and the J gene lost 9 bases, with 17 bases spanning the gap. The CDR3 has 14 residues. CDR3 nucleotide sequence: TGTGCCAGCAGCACAGGGACTCGGGCCGGGCCCCAGCATTTT. Its translation: CASSTGTRAGPQHF.

The J gene is TRBJ2-2, the V gene TRBV29-1, with a weak D call TRBD1 (7 bases). Germline V gene lookup returns CDR1 SQVTM and CDR2 ANQGSEA. V lost 7 bases and J lost 5, with 17 bases in between. The length of the CDR3 is 14 residues. The CDR3 nucleotides are TGCAGCGCGGGGGACAGTAGGTTGACCGGGGAGCTGTTTTTT. Residues: CSAGDSRLTGELFF.

The gene calls are TRBV9 and TRBJ1-2, with TRBD1 matching over 8 bases. This CDR3 is built from 15 residues. J lost 6 bases, V lost 4 bases, and 11 bases had no gene match. Germline values: CDR1 SGDLS, CDR2 YYNGEE. Here the CDR3 reads CASSPRTGYHDGYTF. As DNA, the CDR3 is TGTGCCAGCAGCCCCCGGACAGGGTACCATGATGGCTACACCTTC.

V is TRBV15 and J is TRBJ2-1, with 10 bases matching TRBD2. The V gene end was trimmed by 3 bases and the J gene end by 6 bases; junction bases not matched to a gene: 5. The CDR3 sequence is 15 residues long. Germline V CDR1 and CDR2: LNHNV, YYDKDF (reference sequence). This CDR3 is CATSRVTSGINEQFF. The CDR3 DNA reads as TGTGCCACCAGCAGGGTAACTAGCGGGATCAATGAGCAGTTCTTC.

The chain recombines TRBV5-4 with TRBJ2-2; 8 bases map to TRBD2. There are 15 residues in the CDR3. The V gene end was trimmed by 2 bases and the J gene end by 5 bases; junction bases not matched to a gene: 5. Germline V gene sequence: CDR1 SGHNT, CDR2 YYREEE (reference sequence). CDR3 sequence reads: CASSFEAGVTGELFF. As DNA, the CDR3 is TGTGCCAGCAGCTTCGAAGCGGGAGTTACCGGGGAGCTGTTTTTT.